The 19 T cell receptor beta chains below all came from one sample that was sequenced in a study of chemoradiotherapy in HPV16-positive cancers. Clones were sequenced by immunoSEQ multiplex PCR, and TCRdb holds only the in-frame ones, with some missing. The sample contains about 10,000 clones, more than 70% of which appear only once. Material: tumor tissue, obtained from a patient who underwent chemoradiotherapy. All receptors derive from a human donor with HPV-associated anogenital cancer.

The chain is built from TRBV19 and TRBJ1-1; D is undetermined. The CDR3 totals 14 residues. Germline assignment: CDR1 LNHDA and CDR2 SQIVND (reference sequence). V lost 2 bases to trimming and J lost 5 bases, with 12 bases between them. The CDR3, as DNA: TGTGCCAGTAGTATATCCGGCGGTCGGACTGAAGCTTTCTTT. This translates into CASSISGGRTEAFF.

The chain uses TRBV7-9 and TRBJ2-1, with a tentative D call TRBD1 (5 bases). The germline V gene encodes CDR1 SEHNR and CDR2 FQNEAQ (reference sequence). The CDR3 covers 16 residues. V lost 1 base to trimming and J lost 16 bases, with 26 bases between them. This CDR3 is CASSLVFRASIVEYFF. For the CDR3, the DNA is TGTGCCAGCAGCTTAGTTTTCAGGGCGTCCATCGTGGAATATTTCTTC.

The genes are TRBV9 and TRBJ2-1; 8 nucleotides align to TRBD1. Trimming cost V 4 bases and J 5 bases; bases outside gene matches: 8. CDR3 length: 15 amino acids. Germline CDR1 reads SGDLS; CDR2 reads YYNGEE. CDR3 in DNA: TGTGCCAGCAGCCGCACGGGACAGGACAACAATGAGCAGTTCTTC. Encoded protein: CASSRTGQDNNEQFF.

The V call is TRBV6-4, the J call TRBJ1-5; unclear D gene. Between the trimmed V and J ends, which lost 5 bases and 9 bases, there was a span of 11 bases. The CDR3 covers 12 residues. The germline gives CDR1 MRHNA, CDR2 SNTAGT. CDR3 in DNA: TGTGCCAGCAGTTCTCCTCGTCTGCCCCAGCATTTT. This translates into CASSSPRLPQHF.

V is TRBV5-1 and J is TRBJ1-1; TRBD1 aligns across 8 bases. Losses at the gene ends were 4 bases for V and 0 bases for J; bases not matched to a gene: 5. Germline V gives CDR1 SGHRS, CDR2 YFSETQ. The CDR3 is made up of 15 amino acids. This CDR3 is CASSPRDRMNTEAFF. CDR3 in DNA: TGCGCCAGCAGCCCCCGGGACAGGATGAACACTGAAGCTTTCTTT.

The chain recombines TRBV5-1 with TRBJ1-1; a possible D gene is TRBD1 (5 bases). This CDR3 has 17 amino acids. V gave up 0 bases and J gave up 0 bases, with 15 bases separating them. Germline V CDR1 and CDR2: SGHRS, YFSETQ. Here the CDR3 reads CASSLGGFRQLNTEAFF. DNA of the CDR3: TGCGCCAGCAGCTTGGGAGGATTTCGACAGCTGAACACTGAAGCTTTCTTT. Full variable domain (remainder filled in from reference TRBV5-1 and TRBJ1-1): KAGVTQTPRYLIKTRGQQVTLSCSPISGHRSVSWYQQTPGQGLQFLFEYFSETQRNKGNFPGRFSGRQFSNSRSEMNVSTLELGDSALYLCASSLGGFRQLNTEAFFGQGTRLTVV.

The V and J genes are TRBV10-3 and TRBJ2-2; 7 bases fit TRBD2. The J segment lost 6 bases and the V segment lost 3 bases, leaving 1 base of the junction unmatched. The CDR3 runs 13 residues. The V gene's germline CDR1 is ENHRY and CDR2 SYGVKD. CDR3 in DNA: TGTGCCATCAGTGATGGGGGGGCCGGGGAGCTGTTTTTT. Amino acid sequence: CAISDGGAGELFF.

The V call is TRBV28, the J call TRBJ2-6; TRBD2 might be the D (6 bases). Germline-derived CDR1 and CDR2 are MDHEN and SYDVKM. The V gene lost 2 bases and the J gene lost 1 base, with 9 bases spanning the gap. The CDR3 extends over 16 amino acids. As DNA, the CDR3 is TGTGCCAGCAGTTTAAACGGGGGATCTGGGGCCAACGTCCTGACTTTC. Its protein is CASSLNGGSGANVLTF.

The V gene is TRBV5-1, the J gene TRBJ2-7; D is uncertain. V was pared by 4 bases and J by 2 bases, with 13 bases between. Germline V gene sequence: CDR1 SGHRS, CDR2 YFSETQ. This CDR3 spans 14 amino acids. This chain's CDR3 is CASSGSQTAYEQYF. The CDR3 region has the DNA TGCGCCAGCAGCGGTTCTCAGACGGCCTACGAGCAGTACTTC.

This clone was seen a few times. The chain couples TRBV10-1 to TRBJ2-7; D not resolved. Germline-derived CDR1 and CDR2 are WNHNN and SYGVQD (reference sequence). V lost 3 bases to trimming and J lost 5 bases, with 14 bases between them. CDR3 length: 14 amino acids. The CDR3 loop reads CASSDSRPPDEQYF. DNA for the CDR3: TGCGCCAGCAGTGACTCGAGGCCACCCGACGAGCAGTACTTC.

This clone has only a few counts. The V gene is TRBV7-6, the J gene TRBJ1-1; no clear D gene. Looked up from germline, CDR1 is SGHVS and CDR2 is FNYEAQ. The CDR3 is made up of 12 amino acids. Trimming stripped 5 bases from V and 7 bases from J, with 11 bases between. The CDR3 is CASSRRSGEAFF. The CDR3 DNA is TGTGCCAGCAGCCGTCGGAGTGGTGAAGCTTTCTTT.

As DNA, the CDR3 is TGTGCCAGCAGACCCCCCGCGGGGGGCACCTACAATGAGCAGTTCTTC. This translates into CASRPPAGGTYNEQFF. The chain combines TRBV2 with TRBJ2-1, with 8 bases fitting TRBD2. Germline values: CDR1 SNHLY, CDR2 FYNNEI. The CDR3 spans 16 residues. V was clipped by 6 bases and J by 2 bases; unmatched bases: 9.

The chain carries TRBV27 and TRBJ1-2; a weak D match, TRBD1 (5 bases). Trimming stripped 6 bases from V and 3 bases from J, with 14 bases between. The CDR3 has 14 amino acids. CDR1 and CDR2 (germline): MNHEY, SMNVEV (reference sequence). CDR3 bases: TGTGCCAGCAGAAAGACAGCTTCTGACTATGGCTACACCTTC. It specifies CASRKTASDYGYTF.

This clone occurred a few times. The rearrangement uses TRBV21-1 and TRBJ1-1. TRBV21-1 is shown as a pseudogene. The CDR3 runs 13 residues. The DNA for the CDR3 is TGTGCCAGCAGCCCCTTGGGGAACACTGAAGCTTTCTTT. Translating gives CASSPLGNTEAFF.

This rearrangement joins TRBV7-9 to TRBJ2-1; perhaps D is TRBD1 or TRBD2 (6 bases each). V lost 2 bases to trimming and J lost 1 base, with 15 bases between them. The CDR3 length is 17 residues. Germline lookup yields CDR1 SEHNR and CDR2 FQNEAQ (reference sequence). CDR3 sequence: CASSLFPGATSYNEQFF. In nucleotides, the CDR3 is TGTGCCAGCAGCTTATTCCCGGGGGCTACATCCTACAATGAGCAGTTCTTC.

J is TRBJ1-1 and V is TRBV7-2, with D unclear. V shed 5 bases and J shed 1 base, with 8 bases lying between them. CDR1 is SGHTA, CDR2 FQGNSA, per germline. The CDR3 is 13 amino acids. The CDR3 bases are TGTGCCAGCAGCATCCGGGGGAACACTGAAGCTTTCTTT. Translating it yields CASSIRGNTEAFF.

This clone occurred a few times. The rearrangement joins TRBV19 to TRBJ2-3; D gene uncertain. This CDR3 spans 11 amino acids. V gave up 6 bases and J gave up 6 bases, with 7 bases separating them. Germline loops: CDR1 LNHDA, CDR2 SQIVND (reference sequence). The CDR3 reads CASSLGDTQYF. The CDR3 nucleotides are TGTGCCAGTAGCCTAGGTGATACGCAGTATTTT.

The table lists this clone with a count of one. V usage is TRBV28 and J usage is TRBJ1-2; 11 nucleotides line up with TRBD1. V was pared by 1 base and J by 6 bases, with 7 bases of the junction left unmatched. Looked up from germline, CDR1 is MDHEN and CDR2 is SYDVKM. The CDR3 contains 16 residues. Here the CDR3 reads CASSLFGTGGANGYTF. As DNA, the CDR3 is TGTGCCAGCAGTTTATTCGGGACAGGGGGTGCGAATGGCTACACCTTC.

The chain carries TRBV2 and TRBJ1-2; 7 positions agree with TRBD1. J lost 7 bases, V lost 5 bases, and 10 bases had no gene match. Germline assignment: CDR1 SNHLY and CDR2 FYNNEI. CDR3 length: 14 amino acids. CDR3 sequence reads: CASSPPRQGSGYTF. In DNA form, the CDR3 reads TGTGCCAGCAGTCCCCCGCGACAGGGTTCTGGCTACACCTTC.